This T cell receptor beta chain emerged from a study of T cells after yellow fever vaccination. TCRdb fed the 5' RACE reads into MiXCR, producing one record per CDR3 protein. Counted here are 200,000 or so distinct CDR3 sequences, 6.7% occurring once; the ten biggest clones make up around 1.1%. CDR3 size: 14 residues. The V gene end was trimmed by 6 bases and the J gene end by 4 bases; junction bases not matched to a gene: 8. Germline loops: CDR1 MDHEN, CDR2 SYDVKM. This clonotype was sampled from a man aged 25-40 years who received the YFV17D yellow fever vaccine. The sample consisted of CD4+ T cells sorted from PBMCs, taken on the day of the yellow fever booster vaccination. The rearrangement joins TRBV28 to TRBJ2-7, with TRBD1 identical over 8 bases. DNA of the CDR3: TGTGCCAGCAGGTCCCGACAGGGGACATACGAGCAGTACTTC. Protein sequence: CASRSRQGTYEQYF.